Described below is a single T cell receptor (beta chain) sequence and its context. Measured with immunoSEQ multiplex PCR; TCRdb has only the in-frame clones, and not every one. This table holds 48,000 or so clones, roughly 80% found once. V dropped 6 bases and J dropped 3; count of bases not matched to a gene: 7. Germline CDR1 and CDR2: MDHEN and SYDVKM. The CDR3 consists of 14 residues. This specimen comes from a study of OX40 agonist ivuxolimab in advanced cancers. The sequence derives from an adult with an advanced solid tumor such as melanoma, head and neck, liver or kidney cancer. This sample comprised CD4+ or CD8+ T cells sorted from blood, obtained in a trial of the OX40 agonist ivuxolimab. V and J are TRBV28 and TRBJ1-2, with 7 bases matching TRBD1. The CDR3 loop is CASRDQGGYYGYTF. CDR3 coding DNA: TGTGCCAGCAGGGATCAGGGGGGGTACTATGGCTACACCTTC.